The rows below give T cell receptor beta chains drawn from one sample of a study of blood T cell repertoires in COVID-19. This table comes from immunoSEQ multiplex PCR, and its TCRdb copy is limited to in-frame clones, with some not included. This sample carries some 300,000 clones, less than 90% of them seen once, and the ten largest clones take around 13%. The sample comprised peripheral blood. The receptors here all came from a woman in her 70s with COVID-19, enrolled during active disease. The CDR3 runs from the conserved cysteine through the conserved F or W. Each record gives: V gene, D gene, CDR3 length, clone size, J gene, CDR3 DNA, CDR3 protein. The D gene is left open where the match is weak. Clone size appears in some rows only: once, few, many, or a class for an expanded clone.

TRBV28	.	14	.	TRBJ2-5	TGTGCCAGCAGTTTCGAGAGGAGCCAAGAGACCCAGTACTTC	CASSFERSQETQYF
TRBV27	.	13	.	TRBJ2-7	TGTGCCAGCAAAAGGGGCAGCTCCTACGAGCAGTACTTC	CASKRGSSYEQYF
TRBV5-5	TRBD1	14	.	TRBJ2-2	TGTGCCAGCAGGGGACAGGCGAACACCGGGGAGCTGTTTTTT	CASRGQANTGELFF
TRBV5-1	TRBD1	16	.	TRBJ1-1	TGCGCCAGCAGCCCGGATGGACAGGCTCGGAACACTGAAGCTTTCTTT	CASSPDGQARNTEAFF
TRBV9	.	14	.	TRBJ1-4	TGTGCCAGCAGCGGGGGAGGGGAGGTTAGAAAACTGTTTTTT	CASSGGGEVRKLFF
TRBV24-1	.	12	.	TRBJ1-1	TGTGCCACCTCAGACTGGAACACTGAAGCTTTCTTT	CATSDWNTEAFF
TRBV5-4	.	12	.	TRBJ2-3	TGTGCCAGCAGCTTGGCCGGGGGTACGCAGTATTTT	CASSLAGGTQYF
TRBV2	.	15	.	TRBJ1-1	TGTGCCAGCAGTGAAGTCAGGGGAGACGGCACTGAAGCTTTCTTT	CASSEVRGDGTEAFF
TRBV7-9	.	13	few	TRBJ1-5	TGTGCCAGCAGCACAGGGTGGGATCAGCCCCAGCATTTT	CASSTGWDQPQHF
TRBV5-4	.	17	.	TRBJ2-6	TGTGCCAGCCACTGGGGAGGACGGAGCTCTGGGGCCAACGTCCTGACTTTC	CASHWGGRSSGANVLTF
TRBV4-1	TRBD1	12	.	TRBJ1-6	TGCGCCAGCCGGGACAGGGGAGGAACCCTCCACTTT	CASRDRGGTLHF
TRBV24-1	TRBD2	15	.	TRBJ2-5	TGTGCCACCAGTTTTGCGGGGGGACCCGGGGAGACCCAGTACTTC	CATSFAGGPGETQYF
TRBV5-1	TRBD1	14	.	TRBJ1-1	TGCGCCAGCAGCGGGACAGGGAGGAACACTGAAGCTTTCTTT	CASSGTGRNTEAFF
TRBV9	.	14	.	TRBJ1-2	TGTGCCAGCAGCTCAGAGTGGGAGAAGGATGGCTACACCTTC	CASSSEWEKDGYTF
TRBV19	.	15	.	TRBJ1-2	TGTGCCAGCAGATCGGGTGCCGGGGTTAACTATGGCTACACCTTC	CASRSGAGVNYGYTF
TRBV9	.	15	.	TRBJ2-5	TGTGCCAGCAGCGTAGAGTGGGGGGGCCCGGAGACCCAGTACTTC	CASSVEWGGPETQYF
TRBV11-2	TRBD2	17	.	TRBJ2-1	TGTGCCAGCAGCCCGACTAGCGGGGGGTATACCTACAATGAGCAGTTCTTC	CASSPTSGGYTYNEQFF
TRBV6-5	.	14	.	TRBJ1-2	TGTGCCAGCACACCGGTTGGGGGGGACTATGGCTACACCTTC	CASTPVGGDYGYTF
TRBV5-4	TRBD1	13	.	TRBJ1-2	TGTGCCAGCAGCCGTGGACAGGGTTATGGCTACACCTTC	CASSRGQGYGYTF
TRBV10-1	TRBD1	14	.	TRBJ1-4	TGCGCCAGCAGCAGGACAGGGACATGTGAAAAACTGTTTTTT	CASSRTGTCEKLFF
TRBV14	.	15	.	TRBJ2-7	TGTGCCAGCAGCCGCTCTACAGGGAGCTCCTACGAGCAGTACTTC	CASSRSTGSSYEQYF
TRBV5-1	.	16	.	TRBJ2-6	TGCGCCAGCAGCTTGGACTCTGCAACTGGGGCCAACGTCCTGACTTTC	CASSLDSATGANVLTF
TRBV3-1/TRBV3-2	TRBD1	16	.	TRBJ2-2	TGTGCCAGCAGCCAAGAAAGGGGGCACGGCACCGGGGAGCTGTTTTTT	CASSQERGHGTGELFF
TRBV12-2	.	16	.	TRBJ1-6	TGTGCAAGTCGCGCGTCGAGGGTTGGAGAAAATTCACCCCTCCACTTT	CASRASRVGENSPLHF
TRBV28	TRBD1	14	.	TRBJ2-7	TGTGCCAGTGGGGGGGACAGGGGGCCCTACGAGCAGTACTTC	CASGGDRGPYEQYF
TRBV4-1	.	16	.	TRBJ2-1	TGCGCCAGCAGCCAAGATGGGAGCGGGCGGTACAATGAGCAGTTCTTC	CASSQDGSGRYNEQFF
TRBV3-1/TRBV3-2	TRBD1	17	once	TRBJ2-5	TGTGCCAGCAGCCAAGTCCGGTACTCAGGGGGCGGTGAGACCCAGTACTTC	CASSQVRYSGGGETQYF
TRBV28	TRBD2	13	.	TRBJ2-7	TGTGCCACTAGCGGGGTCAACTCCTACGAGCAGTACTTC	CATSGVNSYEQYF
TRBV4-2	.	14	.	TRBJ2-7	TGTGCCAGCAGCCAAGGAAACAGTGCCTACGAGCAGTACTTC	CASSQGNSAYEQYF
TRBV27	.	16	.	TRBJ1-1	TGTGCCAGCAGTTTTGTTCCCAGGGCGAGTAACACTGAAGCTTTCTTT	CASSFVPRASNTEAFF
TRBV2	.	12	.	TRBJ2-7	TGTGCCAGCAGTGCGAGCTCCTACGAGCAGTACTTC	CASSASSYEQYF
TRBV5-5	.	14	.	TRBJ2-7	TGTGCCAGCAGCTTGGACAGGGTGGGTTGGGAGCAGTACTTC	CASSLDRVGWEQYF
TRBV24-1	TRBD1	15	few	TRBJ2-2	TGTGCCACCAGTGATAGGGACAGGGAGGGCGGGGAGCTGTTTTTT	CATSDRDREGGELFF
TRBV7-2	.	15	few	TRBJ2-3	TGTGCCAGCAGCTTAGCGGCAGGGGGCACAGATACGCAGTATTTT	CASSLAAGGTDTQYF
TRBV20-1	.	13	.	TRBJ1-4	TGCAGTGCTAGTCACAGAACTAATGAAAAACTGTTTTTT	CSASHRTNEKLFF
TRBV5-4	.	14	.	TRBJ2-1	TGTGCCAGCAGCTCGGGGAAGAGGGACAATGAGCAGTTCTTC	CASSSGKRDNEQFF
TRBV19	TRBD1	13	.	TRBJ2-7	TGTGCCAGTAGTATGGACAGGGCCTACGAGCAGTACTTC	CASSMDRAYEQYF
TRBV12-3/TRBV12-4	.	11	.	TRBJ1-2	TGTGCCAGCTCCAGGTCCCATGGCTACACCTTC	CASSRSHGYTF
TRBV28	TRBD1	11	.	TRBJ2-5	TGTGCCATCGGACAGGGAGAGACCCAGTACTTC	CAIGQGETQYF
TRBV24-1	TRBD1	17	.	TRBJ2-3	TGTGCCACCAGTGAGACGGACAGGGGGACTAGCACAGATACGCAGTATTTT	CATSETDRGTSTDTQYF
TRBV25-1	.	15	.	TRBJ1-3	TGTGCCAGCAGTGTCAACAGTGCCTCTGGAAACACCATATATTTT	CASSVNSASGNTIYF
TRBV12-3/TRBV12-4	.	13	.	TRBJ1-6	TGTGCCAGCAGTTTAAAGCGTAATTCACCCCTCCACTTT	CASSLKRNSPLHF
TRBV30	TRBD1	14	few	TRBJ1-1	TGTGCCTGGAGGGACTACAGGGGGGGAACTGAAGCTTTCTTT	CAWRDYRGGTEAFF
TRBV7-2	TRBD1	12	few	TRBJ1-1	TGTGCCAGCACACCAGGGGGCACTGAAGCTTTCTTT	CASTPGGTEAFF